This is a list of T cell receptor beta chains from one sample in a study of cytomegalovirus exposure and HLA in healthy donors. Assay: immunoSEQ multiplex PCR; the TCRdb copy retains only in-frame clones and omits some. The sample contains 90,000 to 150,000 clones, around 76% of which appear only once. The sequencing sample was made of PBMCs. Receptors originate from a man aged 50 to 59 in good health and CMV-seropositive. Each CDR3 is given with its conserved first and last residue. The order of the fields is J gene, V gene, D gene, clone size, CDR3 protein, CDR3 DNA. D genes are given only for firm matches. Expanded clones get a size class; other rows say once, few or many, or leave the size out.

>TRBJ1-4|TRBV2|NA|NA
CASRGVDEKLFF
TGTGCCAGCAGGGGAGTTGATGAAAAACTGTTTTTT
>TRBJ2-7|TRBV28|NA|NA
CASSLPGTAYEQHF
TGTGCCAGCAGTTTGCCGGGGACTGCCTACGAGCAGCACTTC
>TRBJ2-4|TRBV25-1|TRBD1|NA
CASSVTGGQDIQYF
TGTGCCAGCAGTGTGACAGGGGGCCAAGACATTCAGTACTTC
>TRBJ1-6|TRBV7-9|TRBD1|NA
CASSTDRGFGSPLHF
TGTGCCAGCAGCACCGACAGGGGATTTGGGTCACCCCTCCACTTT
>TRBJ1-2|TRBV20-1|NA|NA
CAPGGNGYTF
TGCGCTCCTGGGGGGAATGGCTACACCTTC
>TRBJ2-2|TRBV28|NA|once
CASSLSQNTGELFF
TGTGCCAGCAGTTTGAGTCAGAACACCGGGGAGCTGTTTTTT
>TRBJ2-7|TRBV19|TRBD1|NA
CASSPGGQGYEQYF
TGTGCCAGTAGCCCGGGGGGACAGGGCTACGAGCAGTACTTC
>TRBJ2-7|TRBV5-6|NA|NA
CASSLAVVSSSYEQYF
TGTGCCAGCAGCCTCGCAGTCGTTTCCAGCTCCTACGAGCAGTACTTC
>TRBJ1-5|TRBV5-1|TRBD1|NA
CASSLTTGDQPQHF
TGCGCCAGCAGCTTGACGACAGGGGATCAGCCCCAGCATTTT
>TRBJ2-3|TRBV28|NA|few
CASKPQRSSTDTQYF
TGTGCCAGCAAACCACAGAGATCTAGCACAGATACGCAGTATTTT
>TRBJ2-2|TRBV9|NA|NA
CASSVGQTNTGELFF
TGTGCCAGCAGCGTAGGACAGACGAACACCGGGGAGCTGTTTTTT
>TRBJ1-2|TRBV2|NA|once
CASSAYPGDIYGYTF
TGTGCCAGCAGTGCATACCCGGGAGATATCTATGGCTACACCTTC
>TRBJ2-3|TRBV11-2|TRBD1|NA
CASSSRDRVTDTQYF
TGTGCCAGCAGCTCCCGGGACAGGGTGACAGATACGCAGTATTTT
>TRBJ2-7|TRBV7-9|NA|NA
CASMSGYEQYF
TGTGCCAGTATGAGCGGCTACGAGCAGTACTTC
>TRBJ1-4|TRBV11-3|NA|NA
CASSHEGLEDEKLFF
TGTGCCAGCAGCCATGAGGGCCTTGAGGATGAAAAACTGTTTTTT
>TRBJ2-2|TRBV7-6|TRBD2|NA
CASSFTSGRSRNTGELFF
TGTGCCAGCAGCTTTACTAGCGGGAGGTCACGGAACACCGGGGAGCTGTTTTTT
>TRBJ2-7|TRBV23-1|TRBD2|NA
CPSGRDYGSYEQYF
TGCCCAAGCGGGCGGGACTACGGGTCCTACGAGCAGTACTTC
>TRBJ2-7|TRBV6-1|TRBD2|NA
CASSAASGYEQYF
TGTGCCAGCAGTGCGGCTAGCGGCTACGAGCAGTACTTC
>TRBJ2-1|TRBV6-5|NA|NA
CASSYKQGARNEQFF
TGTGCCAGCAGTTACAAACAGGGAGCGAGGAATGAGCAGTTCTTC
>TRBJ2-6|TRBV5-5|NA|NA
CASSSAGYRAGANVLTF
TGTGCCAGCAGCTCAGCGGGTTACCGGGCTGGGGCCAACGTCCTGACTTTC
>TRBJ2-5|TRBV5-4|TRBD1|NA
CATNDRGQETQYF
TGTGCCACTAACGACAGGGGCCAAGAGACCCAGTACTTC
>TRBJ2-7|TRBV11-2|NA|NA
CASSSGQFYEQYF
TGTGCCAGCAGCTCAGGACAGTTCTACGAGCAGTACTTC
>TRBJ2-1|TRBV19|TRBD2|NA
CASSTPTSGGPWEQFF
TGTGCCAGTAGTACGCCGACTAGCGGGGGGCCCTGGGAGCAGTTCTTC
>TRBJ1-2|TRBV28|NA|NA
CASSFGNYGYTF
TGTGCCAGCAGTTTCGGTAACTATGGCTACACCTTC
>TRBJ1-5|TRBV28|TRBD1|NA
CASSPAQGASNQPQHF
TGTGCCAGCAGTCCCGCACAGGGGGCGAGCAATCAGCCCCAGCATTTT
>TRBJ2-4|TRBV27|NA|once
CASSLYGWGEAKNIQYF
TGTGCCAGCAGTTTATACGGTTGGGGGGAAGCCAAAAACATTCAGTACTTC
>TRBJ2-3|TRBV19|TRBD2|NA
CASSITAREGADTQYF
TGTGCCAGTAGTATAACTGCGCGGGAGGGCGCAGATACGCAGTATTTT
>TRBJ2-1|TRBV7-6|TRBD2|NA
CASSLAWRGRTYNEQFF
TGTGCCAGCAGCTTAGCTTGGCGCGGGAGGACCTACAATGAGCAGTTCTTC
>TRBJ2-5|TRBV5-6|TRBD2|NA
CASSPRGLAGGYETQYF
TGTGCCAGCAGCCCTCGTGGTCTAGCGGGGGGATATGAGACCCAGTACTTC
>TRBJ2-2|TRBV14|NA|NA
CASSQRQGRTGELFF
TGTGCCAGCAGCCAACGGCAGGGTCGAACCGGGGAGCTGTTTTTT
>TRBJ2-2|TRBV5-1|NA|NA
CASSFAPGNTGELFF
TGCGCCAGCAGCTTCGCCCCGGGGAACACCGGGGAGCTGTTTTTT
>TRBJ1-5|TRBV6-5|NA|few
CASSYDPSRKHF
TGTGCCAGCAGTTACGACCCGTCGCGGAAGCATTTT
>TRBJ2-7|TRBV7-9|NA|NA
CASSPAGGGEQYF
TGTGCCAGCAGCCCAGCCGGAGGAGGAGAGCAGTACTTC
>TRBJ2-2|TRBV11-1|TRBD1|NA
CASSSPYRGGTGELFF
TGTGCCAGCAGCTCCCCCTACAGGGGCGGAACCGGGGAGCTGTTTTTT
>TRBJ1-4|TRBV27|NA|NA
CASSLQGSNEKLFF
TGTGCCAGCAGTTTACAGGGAAGCAACGAAAAACTGTTTTTT